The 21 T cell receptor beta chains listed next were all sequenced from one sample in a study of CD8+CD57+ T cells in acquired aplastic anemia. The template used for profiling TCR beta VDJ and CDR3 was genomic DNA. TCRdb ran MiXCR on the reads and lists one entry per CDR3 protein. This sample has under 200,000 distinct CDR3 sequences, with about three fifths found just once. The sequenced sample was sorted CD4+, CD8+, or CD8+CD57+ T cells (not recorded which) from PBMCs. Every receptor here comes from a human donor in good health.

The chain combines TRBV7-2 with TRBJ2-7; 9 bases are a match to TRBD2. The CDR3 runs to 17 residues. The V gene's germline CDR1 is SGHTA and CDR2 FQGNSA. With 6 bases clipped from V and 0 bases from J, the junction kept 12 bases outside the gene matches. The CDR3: CASSPQGLTSGSYEQYF. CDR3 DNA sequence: TGTGCCAGCAGTCCCCAGGGACTGACTAGCGGCTCCTACGAGCAGTACTTC. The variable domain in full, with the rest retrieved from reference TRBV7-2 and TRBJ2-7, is GAGVSQSPSNKVTEKGKDVELRCDPISGHTALYWYRQSLGQGLEFLIYFQGNSAPDKSGLPSDRFSAERTGGSVSTLTIQRTQQEDSAVYLCASSPQGLTSGSYEQYFGPGTRLTVT.

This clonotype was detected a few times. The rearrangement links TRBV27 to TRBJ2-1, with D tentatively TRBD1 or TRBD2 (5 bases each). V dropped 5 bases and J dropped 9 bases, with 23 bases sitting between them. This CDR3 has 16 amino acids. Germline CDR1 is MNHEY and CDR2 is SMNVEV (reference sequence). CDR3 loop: CASSPNMGYPGLEQFF. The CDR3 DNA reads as TGTGCCAGCAGTCCTAACATGGGGTATCCGGGGCTTGAGCAGTTCTTC.

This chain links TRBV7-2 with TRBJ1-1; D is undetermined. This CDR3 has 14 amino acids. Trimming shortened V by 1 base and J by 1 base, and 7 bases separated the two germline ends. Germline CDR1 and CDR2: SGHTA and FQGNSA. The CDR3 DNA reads TGTGCCAGCAGCTTAGGAGCCGGGAACACTGAAGCTTTCTTT. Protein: CASSLGAGNTEAFF.

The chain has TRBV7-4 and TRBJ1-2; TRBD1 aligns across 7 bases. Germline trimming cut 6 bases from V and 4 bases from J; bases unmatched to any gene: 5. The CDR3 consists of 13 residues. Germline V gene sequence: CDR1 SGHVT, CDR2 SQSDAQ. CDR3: CASSPDRTYGYTF. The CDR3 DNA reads TGTGCCAGCAGTCCGGACAGGACCTATGGCTACACCTTC.

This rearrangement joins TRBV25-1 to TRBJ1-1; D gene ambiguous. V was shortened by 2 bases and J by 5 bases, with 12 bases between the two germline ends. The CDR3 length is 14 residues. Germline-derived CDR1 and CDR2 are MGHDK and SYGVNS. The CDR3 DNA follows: TGTGCCAGCAGTGAACCAACTGGATTTACTGAAGCTTTCTTT. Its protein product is CASSEPTGFTEAFF.

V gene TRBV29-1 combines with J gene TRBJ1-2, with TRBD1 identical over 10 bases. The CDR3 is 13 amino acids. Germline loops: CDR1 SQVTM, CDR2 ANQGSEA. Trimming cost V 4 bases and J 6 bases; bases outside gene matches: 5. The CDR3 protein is CSVGWDRGDGYTF. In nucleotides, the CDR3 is TGCAGCGTTGGCTGGGACAGGGGTGATGGCTACACCTTC.

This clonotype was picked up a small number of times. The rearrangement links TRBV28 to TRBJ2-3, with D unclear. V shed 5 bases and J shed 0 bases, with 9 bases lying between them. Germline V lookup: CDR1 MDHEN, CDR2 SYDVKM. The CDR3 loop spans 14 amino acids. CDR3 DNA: TGTGCCAGCAGTCCTAACAGTAGCACAGATACGCAGTATTTT. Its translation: CASSPNSSTDTQYF. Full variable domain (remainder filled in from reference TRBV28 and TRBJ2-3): DVKVTQSSRYLVKRTGEKVFLECVQDMDHENMFWYRQDPGLGLRLIYFSYDVKMKEKGDIPEGYSVSREKKERFSLILESASTNQTSMYLCASSPNSSTDTQYFGPGTRLTVL.

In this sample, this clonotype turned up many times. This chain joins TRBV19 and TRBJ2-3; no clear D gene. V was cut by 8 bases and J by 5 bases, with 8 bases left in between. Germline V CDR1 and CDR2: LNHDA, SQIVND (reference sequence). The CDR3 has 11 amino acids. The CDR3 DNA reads TGTGCCAGTGGTGCCGGAGATACGCAGTATTTT. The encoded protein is CASGAGDTQYF.

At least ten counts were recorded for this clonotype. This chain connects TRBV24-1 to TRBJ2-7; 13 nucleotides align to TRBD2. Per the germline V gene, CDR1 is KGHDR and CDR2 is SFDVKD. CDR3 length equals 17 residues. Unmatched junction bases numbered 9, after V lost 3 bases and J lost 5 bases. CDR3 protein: CATSDPWTSGSPHEQYF. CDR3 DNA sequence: TGTGCCACCAGTGATCCGTGGACTAGCGGGAGTCCCCACGAGCAGTACTTC.

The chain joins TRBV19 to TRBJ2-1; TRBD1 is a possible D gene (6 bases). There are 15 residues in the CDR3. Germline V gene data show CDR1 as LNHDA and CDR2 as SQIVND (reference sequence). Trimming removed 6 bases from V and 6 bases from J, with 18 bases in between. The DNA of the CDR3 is TGTGCCAGTAGGACCCGGGGACAAAGGGGCAATGAGCAGTTCTTC. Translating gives CASRTRGQRGNEQFF.

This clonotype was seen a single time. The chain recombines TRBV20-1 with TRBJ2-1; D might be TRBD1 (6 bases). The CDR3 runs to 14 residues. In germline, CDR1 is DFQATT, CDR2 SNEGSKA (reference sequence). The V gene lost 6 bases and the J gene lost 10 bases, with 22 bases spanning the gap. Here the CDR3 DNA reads TGCAGTGCCGTCAAAGACCTTCTTGGGGGCGAGCAGTTCTTC. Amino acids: CSAVKDLLGGEQFF.

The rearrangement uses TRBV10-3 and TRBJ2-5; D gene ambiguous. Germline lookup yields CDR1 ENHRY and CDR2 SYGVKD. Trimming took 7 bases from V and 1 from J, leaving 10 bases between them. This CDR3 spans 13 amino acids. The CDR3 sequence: CAIKGAVQETQYF. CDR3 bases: TGTGCCATCAAGGGTGCAGTCCAAGAGACCCAGTACTTC.

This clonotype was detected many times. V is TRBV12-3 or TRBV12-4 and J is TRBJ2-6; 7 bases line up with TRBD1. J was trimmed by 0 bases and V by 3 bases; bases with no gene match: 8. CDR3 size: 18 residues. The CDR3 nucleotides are TGTGCCAGCAGTTTGAAGGGGGCGGTATCCTCTGGGGCCAACGTCCTGACTTTC. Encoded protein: CASSLKGAVSSGANVLTF.

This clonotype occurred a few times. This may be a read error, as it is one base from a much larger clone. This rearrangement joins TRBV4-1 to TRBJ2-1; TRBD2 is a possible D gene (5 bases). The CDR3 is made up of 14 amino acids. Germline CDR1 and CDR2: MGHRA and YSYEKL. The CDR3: CASGQDKWLAPQFF. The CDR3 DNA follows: TGCGCCAGCGGCCAAGATAAATGGCTAGCACCGCAGTTCTTC.

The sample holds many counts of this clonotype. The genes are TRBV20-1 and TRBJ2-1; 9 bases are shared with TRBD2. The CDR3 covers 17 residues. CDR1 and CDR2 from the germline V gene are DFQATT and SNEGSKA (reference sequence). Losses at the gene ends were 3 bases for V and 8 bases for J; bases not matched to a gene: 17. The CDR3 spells CSARTGGGGRAWHEQFF. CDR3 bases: TGCAGTGCTAGGACGGGGGGTGGCGGGAGGGCTTGGCATGAGCAGTTCTTC.

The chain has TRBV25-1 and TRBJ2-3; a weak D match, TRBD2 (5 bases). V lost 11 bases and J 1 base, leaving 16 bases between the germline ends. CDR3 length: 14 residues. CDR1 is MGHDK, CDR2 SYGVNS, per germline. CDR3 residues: CAGEGYRGTDTQYF. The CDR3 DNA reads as TGTGCCGGAGAGGGCTACCGTGGCACAGATACGCAGTATTTT. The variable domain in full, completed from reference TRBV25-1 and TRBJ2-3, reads EADIYQTPRYLVIGTGKKITLECSQTMGHDKMYWYQQDPGMELHLIHYSYGVNSTEKGDLSSESTVSRIRTEHFPLTLESARPSHTSQYLCAGEGYRGTDTQYFGPGTRLTVL.

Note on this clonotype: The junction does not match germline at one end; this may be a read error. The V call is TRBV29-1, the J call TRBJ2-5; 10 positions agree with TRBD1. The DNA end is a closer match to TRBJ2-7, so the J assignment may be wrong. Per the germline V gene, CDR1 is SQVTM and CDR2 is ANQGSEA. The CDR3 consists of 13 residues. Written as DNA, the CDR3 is TGCAGCGTAGAAGGACAGGGGGGTAACGAGCAGTACTTC. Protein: CSVEGQGGNEQYF.

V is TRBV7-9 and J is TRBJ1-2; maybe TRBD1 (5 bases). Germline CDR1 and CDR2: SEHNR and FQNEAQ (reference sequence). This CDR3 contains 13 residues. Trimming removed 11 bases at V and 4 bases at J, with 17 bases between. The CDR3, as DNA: TGTGCCGGCGAGATGGGGGGGGTCTATGGCTACACCTTC. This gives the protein CAGEMGGVYGYTF.

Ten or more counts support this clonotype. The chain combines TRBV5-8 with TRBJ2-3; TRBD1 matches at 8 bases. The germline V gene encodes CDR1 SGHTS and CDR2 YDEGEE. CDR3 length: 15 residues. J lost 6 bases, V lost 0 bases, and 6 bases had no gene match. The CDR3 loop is CASSLGGTGEDTQYF. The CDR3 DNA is TGTGCCAGCAGCTTGGGGGGGACAGGAGAGGATACGCAGTATTTT.

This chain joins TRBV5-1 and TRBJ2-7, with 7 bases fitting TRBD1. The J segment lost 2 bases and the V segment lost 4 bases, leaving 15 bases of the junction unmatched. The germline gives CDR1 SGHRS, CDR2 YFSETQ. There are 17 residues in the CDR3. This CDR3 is CASSDTPDRSSTYEQYF. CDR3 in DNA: TGCGCCAGCAGCGATACCCCGGACAGGTCTTCCACCTACGAGCAGTACTTC. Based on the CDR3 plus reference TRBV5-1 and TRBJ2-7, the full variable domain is KAGVTQTPRYLIKTRGQQVTLSCSPISGHRSVSWYQQTPGQGLQFLFEYFSETQRNKGNFPGRFSGRQFSNSRSEMNVSTLELGDSALYLCASSDTPDRSSTYEQYFGPGTRLTVT.

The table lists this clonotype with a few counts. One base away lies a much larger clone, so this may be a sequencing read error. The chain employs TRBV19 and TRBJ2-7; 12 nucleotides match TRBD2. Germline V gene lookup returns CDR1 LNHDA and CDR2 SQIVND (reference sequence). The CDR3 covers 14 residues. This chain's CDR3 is CASSAGLAGYEQCF. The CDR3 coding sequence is TGTGCCAGTAGTGCCGGACTAGCGGGATACGAGCAGTGCTTC.